The sequence of this T cell receptor (beta chain) was determined in a study of T cell responses to AZD1222 COVID-19 vaccine. Sequencing was performed with immunoSEQ multiplex PCR; in TCRdb, only in-frame clones are kept and a portion is missing. The sample holds fewer than 150,000 clones; 90% are singletons and the top ten take 3.4%. The CDR3 contains 15 residues. With 0 bases clipped from V and 4 bases from J, the junction kept 4 bases outside the gene matches. Germline V CDR1 and CDR2: SGDLS, YYNGEE. V usage is TRBV9 and J usage is TRBJ1-5; 7 nucleotides match TRBD1. Here the sequenced sample was peripheral blood, taken on day 0 of AZD1222 vaccination. The sequence was obtained from an adult in good health. CDR3 coding DNA: TGTGCCAGCAGCGTAGAGGGACAGCTTAATCAGCCCCAGCATTTT. This encodes CASSVEGQLNQPQHF.